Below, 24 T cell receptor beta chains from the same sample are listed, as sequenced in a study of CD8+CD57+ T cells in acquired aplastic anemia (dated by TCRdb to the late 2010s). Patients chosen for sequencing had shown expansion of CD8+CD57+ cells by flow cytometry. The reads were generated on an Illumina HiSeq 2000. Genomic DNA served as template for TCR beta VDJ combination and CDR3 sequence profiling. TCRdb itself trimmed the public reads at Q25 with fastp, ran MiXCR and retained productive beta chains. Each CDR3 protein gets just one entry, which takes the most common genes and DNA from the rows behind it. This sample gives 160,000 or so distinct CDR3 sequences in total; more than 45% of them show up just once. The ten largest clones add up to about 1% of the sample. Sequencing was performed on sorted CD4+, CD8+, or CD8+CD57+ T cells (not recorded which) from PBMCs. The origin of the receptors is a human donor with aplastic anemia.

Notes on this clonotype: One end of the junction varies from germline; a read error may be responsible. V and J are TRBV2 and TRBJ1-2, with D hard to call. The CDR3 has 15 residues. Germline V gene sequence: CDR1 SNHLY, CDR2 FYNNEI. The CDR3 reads CASSAKLLTNYGYIF. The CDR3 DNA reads TGTGCCAGCAGTGCCAAGTTGTTGACCAACTATGGCTACATCTTC.

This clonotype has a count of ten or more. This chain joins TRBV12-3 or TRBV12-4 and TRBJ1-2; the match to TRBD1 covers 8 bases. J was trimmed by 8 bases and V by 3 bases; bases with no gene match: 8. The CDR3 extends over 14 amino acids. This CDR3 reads CASSFNVRGQGYTF. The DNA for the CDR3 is TGTGCCAGCAGTTTTAATGTCAGGGGGCAAGGCTACACCTTC.

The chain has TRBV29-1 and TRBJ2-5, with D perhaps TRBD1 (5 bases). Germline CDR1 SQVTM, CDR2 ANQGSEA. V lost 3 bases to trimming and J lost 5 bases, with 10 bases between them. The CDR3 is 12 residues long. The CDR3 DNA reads TGCAGCGTTGAGGGGCAGGATGAGACCCAGTACTTC. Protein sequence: CSVEGQDETQYF.

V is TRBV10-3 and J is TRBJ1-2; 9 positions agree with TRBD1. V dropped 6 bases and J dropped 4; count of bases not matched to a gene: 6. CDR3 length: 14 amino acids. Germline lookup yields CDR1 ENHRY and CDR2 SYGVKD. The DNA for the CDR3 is TGTGCCATCAGCGCATCGGGACAGGGCTATGGCTACACCTTC. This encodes CAISASGQGYGYTF.

In DNA form, the CDR3 reads TGCAGCGTTTCGGAGGGCACAGATACGCAGTATTTT. Translated: CSVSEGTDTQYF. V gene TRBV29-1 combines with J gene TRBJ2-3, with a possible D match to TRBD2 (5 bases). The CDR3 sequence is 12 residues long. CDR1 is SQVTM and CDR2 is ANQGSEA in the germline V gene. V was cut by 5 bases and J by 1 base, with 7 bases left in between.

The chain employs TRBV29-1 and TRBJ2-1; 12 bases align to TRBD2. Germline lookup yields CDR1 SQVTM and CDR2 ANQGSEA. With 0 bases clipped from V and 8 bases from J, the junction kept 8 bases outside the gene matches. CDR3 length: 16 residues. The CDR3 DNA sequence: TGCAGCGTTGAAGATGGACTAGCGGGAAGAGCGGATGAGCAGTTCTTC. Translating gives CSVEDGLAGRADEQFF.

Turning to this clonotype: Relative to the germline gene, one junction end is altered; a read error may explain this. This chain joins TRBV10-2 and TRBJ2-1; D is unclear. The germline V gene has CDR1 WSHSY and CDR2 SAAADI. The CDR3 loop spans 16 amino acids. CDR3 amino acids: CASSEGISSTYNEQFF. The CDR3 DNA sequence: TGCGCCAGCAGCGAAGGCATCTCCAGCACCTACAATGAGCAGTTTTTC.

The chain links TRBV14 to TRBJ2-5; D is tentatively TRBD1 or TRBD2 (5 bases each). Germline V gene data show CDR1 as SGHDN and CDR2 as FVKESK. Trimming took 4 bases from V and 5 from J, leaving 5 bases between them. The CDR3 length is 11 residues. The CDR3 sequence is CASSRGETQYF. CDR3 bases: TGTGCCAGCAGCCGGGGGGAGACCCAGTACTTC. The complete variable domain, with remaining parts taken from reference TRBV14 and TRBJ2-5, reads EAGVTQFPSHSVIEKGQTVTLRCDPISGHDNLYWYRRVMGKEIKFLLHFVKESKQDESGMPNNRFLAERTGGTYSTLKVQPAELEDSGVYFCASSRGETQYFGPGTRLLVL.

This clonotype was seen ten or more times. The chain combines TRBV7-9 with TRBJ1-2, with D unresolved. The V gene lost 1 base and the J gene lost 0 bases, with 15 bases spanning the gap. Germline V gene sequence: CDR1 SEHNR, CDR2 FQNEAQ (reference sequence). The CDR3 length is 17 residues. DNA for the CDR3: TGTGCCAGCAGCTTAGTGCAAGGACTAGTACCTAACTATGGCTACACCTTC. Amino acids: CASSLVQGLVPNYGYTF.

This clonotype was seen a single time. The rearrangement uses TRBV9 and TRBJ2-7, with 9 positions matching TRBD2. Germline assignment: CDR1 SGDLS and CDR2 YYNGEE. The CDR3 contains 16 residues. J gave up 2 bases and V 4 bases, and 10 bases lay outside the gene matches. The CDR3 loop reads CASSLNLAGLAYEQYF. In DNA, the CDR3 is TGTGCCAGCAGCTTAAACCTAGCGGGGCTTGCCTACGAGCAGTACTTC.

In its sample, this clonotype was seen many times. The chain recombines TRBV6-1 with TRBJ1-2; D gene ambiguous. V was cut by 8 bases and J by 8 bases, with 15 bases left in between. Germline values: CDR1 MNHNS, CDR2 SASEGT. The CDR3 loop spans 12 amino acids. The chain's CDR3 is CASPSGSGGYTF. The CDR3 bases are TGTGCCAGCCCTTCCGGCTCGGGGGGCTACACCTTC.

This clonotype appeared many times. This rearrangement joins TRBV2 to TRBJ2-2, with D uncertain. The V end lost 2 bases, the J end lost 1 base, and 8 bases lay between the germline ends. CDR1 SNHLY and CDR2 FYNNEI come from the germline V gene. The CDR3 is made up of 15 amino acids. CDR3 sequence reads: CASSESQMNTGELFF. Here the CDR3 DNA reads TGTGCCAGCAGTGAAAGTCAGATGAACACCGGGGAGCTGTTTTTT.

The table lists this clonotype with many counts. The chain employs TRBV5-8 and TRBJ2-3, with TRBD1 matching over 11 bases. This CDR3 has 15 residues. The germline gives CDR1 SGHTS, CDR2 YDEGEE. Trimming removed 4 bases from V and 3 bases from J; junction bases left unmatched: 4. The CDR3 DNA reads TGTGCCAGCAGCCCCGGACAGGGGGCGACAGATACGCAGTATTTT. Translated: CASSPGQGATDTQYF.

The CDR3 DNA sequence: TGTGCCAGTAGTAGGGCGGGCTCCTACGAGCAGTACTTC. Amino acids: CASSRAGSYEQYF. The chain recombines TRBV19 with TRBJ2-7; tentative D call: TRBD2 (5 bases). Germline V gene sequence: CDR1 LNHDA, CDR2 SQIVND (reference sequence). Deletions cut 4 bases from V and 0 bases from J, with 7 bases between. The CDR3 totals 13 residues.

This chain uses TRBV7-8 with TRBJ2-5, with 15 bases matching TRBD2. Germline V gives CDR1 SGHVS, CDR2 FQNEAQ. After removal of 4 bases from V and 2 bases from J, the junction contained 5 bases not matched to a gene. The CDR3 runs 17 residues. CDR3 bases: TGTGCCAGCAGCTCGGGACTAGCGGGGGGCGAGCAAGAGACCCAGTACTTC. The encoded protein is CASSSGLAGGEQETQYF.

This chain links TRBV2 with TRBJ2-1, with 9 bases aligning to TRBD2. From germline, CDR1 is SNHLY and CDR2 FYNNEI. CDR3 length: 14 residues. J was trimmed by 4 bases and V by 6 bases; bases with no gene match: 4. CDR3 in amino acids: CASRGAGGYNEQFF. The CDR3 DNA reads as TGTGCCAGCAGGGGAGCGGGGGGATACAATGAGCAGTTCTTC.

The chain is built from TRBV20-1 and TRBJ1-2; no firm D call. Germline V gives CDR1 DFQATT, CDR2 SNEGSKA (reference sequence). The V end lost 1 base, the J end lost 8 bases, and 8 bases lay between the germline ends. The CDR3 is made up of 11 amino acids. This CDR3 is CSARVGYGYTF. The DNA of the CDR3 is TGCAGTGCTAGAGTAGGGTACGGCTACACCTTC.

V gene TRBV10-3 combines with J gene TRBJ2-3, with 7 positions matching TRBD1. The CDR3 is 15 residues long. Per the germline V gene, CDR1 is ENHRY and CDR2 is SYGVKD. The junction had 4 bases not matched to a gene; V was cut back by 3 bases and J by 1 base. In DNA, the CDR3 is TGTGCCATCAGTGATAAGGGGACAGGCACAGATACGCAGTATTTT. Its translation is CAISDKGTGTDTQYF.

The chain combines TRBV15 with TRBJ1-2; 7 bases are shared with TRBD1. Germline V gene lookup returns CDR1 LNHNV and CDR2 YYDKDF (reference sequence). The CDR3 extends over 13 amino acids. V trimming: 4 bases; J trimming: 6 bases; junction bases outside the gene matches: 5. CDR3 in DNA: TGTGCCACCAGCACTTTGACAGGGAATGGCTACACCTTC. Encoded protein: CATSTLTGNGYTF.

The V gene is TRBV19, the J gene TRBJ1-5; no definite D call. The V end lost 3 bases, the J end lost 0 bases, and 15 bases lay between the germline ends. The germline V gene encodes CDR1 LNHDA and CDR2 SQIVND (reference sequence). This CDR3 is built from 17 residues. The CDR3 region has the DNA TGTGCCAGTAGTATCGGGCACGGAACAAATAGCAATCAGCCCCAGCATTTT. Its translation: CASSIGHGTNSNQPQHF.

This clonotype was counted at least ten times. CDR3 coding DNA: TGTGCCAGTAGTATAATATCCGGGGGGGAACAGCCCCAGCATTTT. Its translation is CASSIISGGEQPQHF. The chain joins TRBV19 to TRBJ1-5, with D possibly TRBD1 on 5 matching bases. Germline CDR1 is LNHDA and CDR2 is SQIVND (reference sequence). The CDR3 is 15 residues long. Trimming removed 2 bases from V and 7 bases from J, with 15 bases in between.

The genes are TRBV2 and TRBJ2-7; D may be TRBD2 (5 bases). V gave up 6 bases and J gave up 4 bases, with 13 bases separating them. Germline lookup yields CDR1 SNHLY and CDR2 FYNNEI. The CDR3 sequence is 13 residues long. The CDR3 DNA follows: TGTGCCAGCAGCGGGGTAGGAATTTACGAGCAGTACTTC. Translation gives CASSGVGIYEQYF.

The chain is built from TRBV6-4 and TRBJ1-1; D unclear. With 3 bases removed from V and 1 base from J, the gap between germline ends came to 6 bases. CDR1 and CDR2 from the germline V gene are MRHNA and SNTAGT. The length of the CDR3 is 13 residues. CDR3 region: CASSDRPNTEAFF. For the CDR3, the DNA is TGTGCCAGCAGTGATAGACCGAACACTGAAGCTTTCTTT.

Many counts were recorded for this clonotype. The CDR3 spells CASSSQPTSLQFF. CDR3 sequence (DNA): TGTGCCAGCAGCTCCCAACCCACTAGTTTGCAGTTCTTC. This chain uses TRBV7-3 with TRBJ2-1; D possibly corresponds to TRBD2 (5 bases). Germline CDR1 reads SGHTA; CDR2 reads FQGTGA. V lost 4 bases and J 12 bases, leaving 16 bases between the germline ends. The CDR3 is 13 residues long. The variable domain in full, with the rest retrieved from reference TRBV7-3 and TRBJ2-1, is GAGVSQTPSNKVTEKGKYVELRCDPISGHTALYWYRQSLGQGPEFLIYFQGTGAADDSGLPNDRFFAVRPEGSVSTLKIQRTERGDSAVYLCASSSQPTSLQFFGPGTRLTVL.